These 3 T cell receptor beta chains originate from one sample sequenced in a study of T cells in localized non-small cell lung cancer. Data came from immunoSEQ multiplex PCR; TCRdb stores just in-frame clones and leaves some out. The table records 25,000 to 35,000 clones, around nine tenths of them present only once. The sequenced sample was peripheral blood, obtained before any cancer treatment. The origin of the receptors is a female donor older than 55 with stage I lung adenocarcinoma.

The chain recombines TRBV9 with TRBJ1-5; weak D call: TRBD1 (5 bases). The germline CDR1 and CDR2 sequences are SGDLS and YYNGEE. V was clipped by 4 bases and J by 6 bases, with 14 bases between them. The CDR3 length is 14 residues. This CDR3 reads CASSPDSLVQPQHF. The CDR3, as DNA: TGTGCCAGCAGCCCCGACAGTTTAGTTCAGCCCCAGCATTTT.

The chain carries TRBV28 and TRBJ2-7, with 7 bases fitting TRBD1. Trimming cost V 3 bases and J 2 bases; bases outside gene matches: 7. This CDR3 contains 15 residues. Germline V lookup: CDR1 MDHEN, CDR2 SYDVKM. CDR3 DNA: TGTGCCAGCAGTTTGGCCAGGGGGTTCACCTACGAGCAGTACTTC. This translates into CASSLARGFTYEQYF. The full variable domain, rest sourced from reference TRBV28 and TRBJ2-7, is DVKVTQSSRYLVKRTGEKVFLECVQDMDHENMFWYRQDPGLGLRLIYFSYDVKMKEKGDIPEGYSVSREKKERFSLILESASTNQTSMYLCASSLARGFTYEQYFGPGTRLTVT.

The chain carries TRBV28 and TRBJ2-7; 10 nucleotides match TRBD1. Trimming took 5 bases from V and 4 from J; bases not matched to a gene: 8. Germline V lookup: CDR1 MDHEN, CDR2 SYDVKM. This CDR3 contains 15 residues. Written as DNA, the CDR3 is TGTGCCAGCAGTGGACAGGGGGTAGGTACGTACGAGCAGTACTTC. Translated, it gives CASSGQGVGTYEQYF.